Given below is one T cell receptor (beta chain) in context. In germline, CDR1 is MDHEN, CDR2 SYDVKM. The V gene lost 3 bases and the J gene lost 3 bases, with 12 bases spanning the gap. CDR3 length equals 14 residues. The sample belongs to a study of T cell changes during pregnancy in multiple sclerosis. Assay: immunoSEQ multiplex PCR; the TCRdb copy retains only in-frame clones and omits some. The repertoire holds some 40,000 clones, with 85% to 90% as singletons. This TCR came from a female donor with multiple sclerosis, enrolled in a pregnancy study. The chain recombines TRBV28 with TRBJ2-7; D possibly corresponds to TRBD1 (5 bases). The material sequenced was CD4+ T cells from peripheral blood mononuclear cells, taken in the first trimester of pregnancy. DNA of the CDR3: TGTGCCAGCAGTTTTGGGGCCATAAACTACGAGCAGTACTTC. As protein: CASSFGAINYEQYF.